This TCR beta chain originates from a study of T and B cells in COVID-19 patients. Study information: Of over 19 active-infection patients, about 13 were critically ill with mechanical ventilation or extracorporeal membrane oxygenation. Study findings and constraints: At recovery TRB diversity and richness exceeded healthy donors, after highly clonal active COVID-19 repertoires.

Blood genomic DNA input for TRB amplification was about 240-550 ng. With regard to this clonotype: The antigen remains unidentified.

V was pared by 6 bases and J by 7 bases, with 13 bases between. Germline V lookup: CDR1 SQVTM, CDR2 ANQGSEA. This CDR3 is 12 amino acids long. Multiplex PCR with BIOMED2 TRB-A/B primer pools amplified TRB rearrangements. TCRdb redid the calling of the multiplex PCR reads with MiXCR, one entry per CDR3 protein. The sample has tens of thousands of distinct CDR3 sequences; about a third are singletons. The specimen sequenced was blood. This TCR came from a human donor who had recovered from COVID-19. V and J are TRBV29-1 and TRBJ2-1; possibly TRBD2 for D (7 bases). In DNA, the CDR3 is TGCAGCGTGGGGGGGGGCGGGAATGAGCAGTTCTTC. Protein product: CSVGGGGNEQFF.